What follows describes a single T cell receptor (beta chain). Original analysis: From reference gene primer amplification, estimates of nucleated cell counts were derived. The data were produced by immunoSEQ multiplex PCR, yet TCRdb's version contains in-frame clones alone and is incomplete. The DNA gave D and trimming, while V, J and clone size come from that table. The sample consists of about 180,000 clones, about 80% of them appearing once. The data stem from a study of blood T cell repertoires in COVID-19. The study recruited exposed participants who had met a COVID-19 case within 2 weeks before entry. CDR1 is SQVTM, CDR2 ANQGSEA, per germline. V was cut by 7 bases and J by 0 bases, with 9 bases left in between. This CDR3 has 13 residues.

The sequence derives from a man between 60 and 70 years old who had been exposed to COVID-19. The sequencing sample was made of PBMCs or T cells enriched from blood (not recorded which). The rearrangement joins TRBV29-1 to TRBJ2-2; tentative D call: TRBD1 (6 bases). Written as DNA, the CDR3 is TGCAGCGCAGGGGTCCCGAACACCGGGGAGCTGTTTTTT. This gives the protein CSAGVPNTGELFF.